The clone carrying this TCR beta chain occurred a few times. As yet, its antigen is unknown. This record belongs to a study of T-cell reconstitution after alpha-beta-depleted transplantation in children. Overall study results and limits: At around two months after transplant, the alpha-beta T cells were reportedly derived from several hundred expanded clones that came from non-depleted graft cells.

Preparation of the TCRbeta library was carried out with unique molecular identifiers. TCRdb re-derived calls from the PCR reads in MiXCR, one entry per CDR3 protein. The repertoire consists of 450,000 to 550,000 distinct CDR3 sequences, with around 10% occurring once and the leading ten covering 11% to 15%. The sequenced sample was PBMCs, mostly from graft donor cells, obtained 180 days after TCRalphabeta/CD19-depleted stem cell transplant. This sequence originates from a female patient aged 2-10 years who had a stem cell transplant for aplastic anemia, so the T cells may come from the graft donor.

In nucleotides, the CDR3 is TGTGCCAGCAGCTTCGACAGGCTACTCTCTGGAAACACCATATATTTT. Translated: CASSFDRLLSGNTIYF. The chain couples TRBV7-8 to TRBJ1-3; perhaps TRBD1 as D (6 bases). The CDR3 totals 16 residues. Trimming left V 3 bases short and J 0 bases short, with 12 bases between. The germline CDR1 and CDR2 sequences are SGHVS and FQNEAQ.